This TCR beta chain was recorded in a study of shared clonotypes between healthy human individuals. Study summary: Sampling drew on donors who were a couple of women and a few men aged 18 to 49. Overall study results and limits: Non-shared clonotypes had lower generation probabilities than clonotypes shared by all four sorted-subset donors. At large depth, rarefaction still showed sorted-subset sequencing to be incomplete. Apart from blood, nothing was sampled; tissue repertoires likely differ.

Terminally differentiated effector memory CD45RA+ cells were left out of the naive CD8 fraction, which was CD45RO-negative and positively selected for CCR7. As for this clone: The antigen is not known.

Assay: immunoSEQ multiplex PCR; the TCRdb copy retains only in-frame clones and omits some. The table shows some 600,000 clones, with roughly 95% occurring only once. Germline V CDR1 and CDR2: SGDLS, YYNGEE. V was trimmed by 10 bases and J by 5 bases, leaving 13 bases between them. This CDR3 is 12 amino acids long. The chain recombines TRBV9 with TRBJ2-1, with D perhaps TRBD2 (5 bases). What was sequenced was naive CD8+ T cells sorted from blood. This receptor was identified in a woman aged 30 to 39 in good health. The DNA for the CDR3 is TGTGCCTCGGACTCGATTGACAATGAGCAGTTCTTC. Translation: CASDSIDNEQFF.